These 9 T cell receptor beta chains were sequenced from one sample in a study of T cells after yellow fever vaccination. A single record per CDR3 protein comes from TCRdb applying MiXCR to the 5' RACE reads. Found here are 250,000 to 400,000 distinct CDR3 sequences, approximately 4.5% of them singletons; the top ten hold less than 20%. The material was PBMCs, obtained 15 days after the yellow fever booster vaccination. The receptors were gathered from a man aged 18 to 29 who received the YFV17D yellow fever vaccine.

The rearrangement links TRBV25-1 to TRBJ2-6; 8 bases are shared with TRBD2. The V gene end was trimmed by 7 bases and the J gene end by 3 bases; junction bases not matched to a gene: 5. The germline V gene has CDR1 MGHDK and CDR2 SYGVNS. The CDR3 covers 15 residues. The CDR3 here is CASTRGGDGANVLTF. The CDR3 DNA sequence: TGTGCCAGCACCCGGGGGGGGGATGGGGCCAACGTCCTGACTTTC. The full variable domain, in which reference TRBV25-1 and TRBJ2-6 provide the parts outside the CDR3, is EADIYQTPRYLVIGTGKKITLECSQTMGHDKMYWYQQDPGMELHLIHYSYGVNSTEKGDLSSESTVSRIRTEHFPLTLESARPSHTSQYLCASTRGGDGANVLTFGAGSRLTVL.

This clonotype was counted only a few times. The rearrangement joins TRBV19 to TRBJ2-5, with 8 bases identical to TRBD2. Per germline, CDR1 LNHDA and CDR2 SQIVND (reference sequence). Unmatched junction bases numbered 15, after V lost 4 bases and J lost 5 bases. CDR3 length: 17 residues. DNA of the CDR3: TGTGCCAGTAGTAAGACCGTAGGCGGGGGGCCCCGGGAGACCCAGTACTTC. Translation gives CASSKTVGGGPRETQYF. Based on the CDR3 plus reference TRBV19 and TRBJ2-5, the full variable domain is DGGITQSPKYLFRKEGQNVTLSCEQNLNHDAMYWYRQDPGQGLRLIYYSQIVNDFQKGDIAEGYSVSREKKESFPLTVTSAQKNPTAFYLCASSKTVGGGPRETQYFGPGTRLLVL.

Of note for this clonotype: Possible read error: a much larger clone is one base away. No conserved phenylalanine or tryptophan is present at the end of the CDR3, so a read error is the likely explanation. The rearrangement uses TRBV29-1 and TRBJ2-5; D is possibly TRBD2 (8 bases). CDR3 length: 15 amino acids. CDR1 and CDR2 (germline): SQVTM, ANQGSEA. Trimming stripped 5 bases from V and 5 bases from J, with 21 bases between. The CDR3 is CSVPREGALRETQYS. As DNA, the CDR3 is TGCAGCGTTCCCCGGGAGGGGGCCCTTCGGGAGACCCAGTACTCC.

This rearrangement joins TRBV15 to TRBJ1-2, with 8 bases aligning to TRBD1. Trimming took 2 bases from V and 8 from J; bases not matched to a gene: 7. Germline V CDR1 and CDR2: LNHNV, YYDKDF (reference sequence). This CDR3 is 14 amino acids long. The CDR3 nucleotides are TGTGCCACCAGCAGACCTGACAGGGGAGGCGGCTACACCTTC. This encodes CATSRPDRGGGYTF. The full variable domain, rest sourced from reference TRBV15 and TRBJ1-2, is DAMVIQNPRYQVTQFGKPVTLSCSQTLNHNVMYWYQQKSSQAPKLLFHYYDKDFNNEADTPDNFQSRRPNTSFCFLDIRSPGLGDTAMYLCATSRPDRGGGYTFGSGTRLTVV.

V and J are TRBV20-1 and TRBJ2-5; no firm D call. The CDR3 totals 10 residues. With 5 bases removed from V and 7 bases from J, the gap between germline ends came to 8 bases. The germline V gene encodes CDR1 DFQATT and CDR2 SNEGSKA (reference sequence). The CDR3 reads CSASKATQYF. The CDR3 DNA sequence: TGCAGTGCTTCTAAGGCGACCCAGTACTTC.

This chain uses TRBV5-5 with TRBJ2-7, with TRBD2 as a possible D gene (5 bases). Germline CDR1 reads SGHKS; CDR2 reads YYEKEE (reference sequence). The length of the CDR3 is 15 residues. Trimming pared 0 bases from V and 4 bases from J, leaving 14 bases between. CDR3 in amino acids: CASSLAGSIAYEQYF. CDR3 nucleotides: TGTGCCAGCAGCTTGGCTGGGAGCATCGCGTACGAGCAGTACTTC.

Only a few counts were recorded for this clonotype. The V call is TRBV5-1, the J call TRBJ1-3; D is unresolved. The CDR3 is 14 amino acids. The V end lost 2 bases, the J end lost 1 base, and 7 bases lay between the germline ends. Germline V gene lookup returns CDR1 SGHRS and CDR2 YFSETQ. The CDR3 coding sequence is TGCGCCAGCAGCTTCTCAGGTTCTGGAAACACCATATATTTT. It is translated as CASSFSGSGNTIYF.

This clonotype has ten or more counts. The V gene is TRBV5-5, the J gene TRBJ2-1; TRBD1 is a possible D gene (5 bases). The germline V gene encodes CDR1 SGHKS and CDR2 YYEKEE (reference sequence). This CDR3 is 15 amino acids long. Trimming removed 2 bases at V and 6 bases at J, with 15 bases between. This CDR3 reads CASSFFTGRVNEQFF. CDR3 DNA: TGTGCCAGCAGCTTTTTTACAGGAAGGGTCAATGAGCAGTTCTTC.

The table lists this clonotype with many counts. This chain connects TRBV3-1 to TRBJ2-1; TRBD1 agrees at 10 bases. After removal of 4 bases from V and 7 bases from J, the junction contained 7 bases not matched to a gene. Germline V gives CDR1 LGHDT, CDR2 YNNKEL (reference sequence). This CDR3 is built from 15 residues. The CDR3 is CASSPRDRGENEQFF. In DNA form, the CDR3 reads TGTGCCAGCAGCCCTCGGGACAGGGGAGAGAATGAGCAGTTCTTC.